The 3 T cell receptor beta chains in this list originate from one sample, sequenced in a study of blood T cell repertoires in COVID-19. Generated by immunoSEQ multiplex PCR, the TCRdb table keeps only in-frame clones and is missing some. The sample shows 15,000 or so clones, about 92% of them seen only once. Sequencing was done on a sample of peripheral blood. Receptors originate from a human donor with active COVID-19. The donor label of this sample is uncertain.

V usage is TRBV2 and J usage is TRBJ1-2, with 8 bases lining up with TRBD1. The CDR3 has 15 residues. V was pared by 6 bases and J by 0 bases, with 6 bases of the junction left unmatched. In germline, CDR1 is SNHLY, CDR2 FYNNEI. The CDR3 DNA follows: TGTGCCAGCAGGCCCAGGGGGCCTTCTAACTATGGCTACACCTTC. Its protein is CASRPRGPSNYGYTF.

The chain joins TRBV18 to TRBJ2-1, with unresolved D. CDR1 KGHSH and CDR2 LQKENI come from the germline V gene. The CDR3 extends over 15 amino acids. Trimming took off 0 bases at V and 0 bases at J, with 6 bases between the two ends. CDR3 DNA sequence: TGTGCCAGCTCACCACCGTCAGGCTCCTACAATGAGCAGTTCTTC. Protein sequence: CASSPPSGSYNEQFF.

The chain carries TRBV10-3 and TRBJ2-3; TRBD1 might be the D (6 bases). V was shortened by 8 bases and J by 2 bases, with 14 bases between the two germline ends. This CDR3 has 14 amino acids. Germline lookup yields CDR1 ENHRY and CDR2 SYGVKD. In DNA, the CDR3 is TGTGCCATCCGCGCCGCAGGGGACACAGATACGCAGTATTTT. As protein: CAIRAAGDTDTQYF.